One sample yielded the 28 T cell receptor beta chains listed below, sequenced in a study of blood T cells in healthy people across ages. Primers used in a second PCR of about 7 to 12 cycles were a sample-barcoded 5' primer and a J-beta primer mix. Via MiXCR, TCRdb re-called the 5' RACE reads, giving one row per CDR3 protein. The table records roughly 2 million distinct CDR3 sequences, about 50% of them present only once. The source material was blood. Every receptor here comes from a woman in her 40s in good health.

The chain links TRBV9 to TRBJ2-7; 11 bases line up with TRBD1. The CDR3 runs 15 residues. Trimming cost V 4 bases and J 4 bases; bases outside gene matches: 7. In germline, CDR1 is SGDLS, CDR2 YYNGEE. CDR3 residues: CASSPGQGERYEQYF. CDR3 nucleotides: TGTGCCAGCAGCCCGGGACAGGGGGAGAGGTACGAGCAGTACTTC.

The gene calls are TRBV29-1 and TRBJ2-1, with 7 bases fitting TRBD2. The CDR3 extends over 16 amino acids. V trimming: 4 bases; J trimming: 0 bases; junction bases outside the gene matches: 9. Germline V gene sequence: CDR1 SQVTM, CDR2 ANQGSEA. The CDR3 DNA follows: TGCAGCGTTGCGGACACTAGCGTGAGCTCCTACAATGAGCAGTTCTTC. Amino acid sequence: CSVADTSVSSYNEQFF.

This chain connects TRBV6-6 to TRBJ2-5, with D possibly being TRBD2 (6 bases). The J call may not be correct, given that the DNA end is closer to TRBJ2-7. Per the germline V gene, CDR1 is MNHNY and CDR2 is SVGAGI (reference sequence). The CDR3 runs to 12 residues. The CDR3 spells CASSFWGDEQYF. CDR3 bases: TGTGCCAGCAGTTTCTGGGGGGACGAGCAGTACTTC.

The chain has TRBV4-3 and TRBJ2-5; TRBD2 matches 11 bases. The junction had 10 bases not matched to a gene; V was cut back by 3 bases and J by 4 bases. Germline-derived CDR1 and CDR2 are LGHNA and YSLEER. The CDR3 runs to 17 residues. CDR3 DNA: TGCGCCAGCAGCCACGGCAGCTTAGCGGGGGGGCCAGAGACCCAGTACTTC. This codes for CASSHGSLAGGPETQYF.

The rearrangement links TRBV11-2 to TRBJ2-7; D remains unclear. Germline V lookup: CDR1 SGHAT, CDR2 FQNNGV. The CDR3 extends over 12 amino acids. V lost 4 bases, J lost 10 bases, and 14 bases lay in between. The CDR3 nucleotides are TGTGCCAGCAGCTCCTTACTCTCTACCCAGTACTTC. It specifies CASSSLLSTQYF.

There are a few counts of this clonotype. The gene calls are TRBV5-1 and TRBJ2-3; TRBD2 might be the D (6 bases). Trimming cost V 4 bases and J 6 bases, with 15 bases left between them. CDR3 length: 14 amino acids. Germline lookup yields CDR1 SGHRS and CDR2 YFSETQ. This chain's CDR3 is CASSLGTEWDTQYF. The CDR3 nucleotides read TGCGCCAGCAGCCTAGGGACTGAATGGGATACGCAGTATTTT.

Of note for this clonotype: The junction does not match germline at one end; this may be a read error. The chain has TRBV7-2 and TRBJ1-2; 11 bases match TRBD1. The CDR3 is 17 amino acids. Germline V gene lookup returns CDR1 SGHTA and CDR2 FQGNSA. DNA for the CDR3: TGTGCCGGCAGCTTAGAGCGAGGACAGGGGGCTGTGGCTGGCTACACCTTC. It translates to CAGSLERGQGAVAGYTF.

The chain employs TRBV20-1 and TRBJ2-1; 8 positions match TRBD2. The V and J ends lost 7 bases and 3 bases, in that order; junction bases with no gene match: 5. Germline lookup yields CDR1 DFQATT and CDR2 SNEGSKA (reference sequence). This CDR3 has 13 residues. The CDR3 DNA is TGCAGTGGGAAGCGGGGGAACTACAATGAGCAGTTCTTC. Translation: CSGKRGNYNEQFF.

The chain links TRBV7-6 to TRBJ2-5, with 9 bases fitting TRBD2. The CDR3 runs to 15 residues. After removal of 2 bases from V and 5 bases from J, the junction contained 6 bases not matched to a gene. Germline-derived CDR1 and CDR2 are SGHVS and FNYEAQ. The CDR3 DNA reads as TGTGCCAGCAGCTTAACAGCGGGGGGATTTGAGACCCAGTACTTC. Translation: CASSLTAGGFETQYF.

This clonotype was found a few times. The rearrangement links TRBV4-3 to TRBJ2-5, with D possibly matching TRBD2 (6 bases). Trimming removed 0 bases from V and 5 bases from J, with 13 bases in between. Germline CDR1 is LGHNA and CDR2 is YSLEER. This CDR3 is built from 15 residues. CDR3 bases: TGCGCCAGCAGCCAAGAGGTAGCGGCTCTGGAGACCCAGTACTTC. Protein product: CASSQEVAALETQYF.

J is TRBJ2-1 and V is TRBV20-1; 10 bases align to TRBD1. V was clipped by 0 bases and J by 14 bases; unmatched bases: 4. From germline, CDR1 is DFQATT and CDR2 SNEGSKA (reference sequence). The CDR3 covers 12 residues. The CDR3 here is CSARDLGTGEFF. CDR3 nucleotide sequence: TGCAGTGCTAGAGATCTCGGGACAGGGGAGTTCTTC.

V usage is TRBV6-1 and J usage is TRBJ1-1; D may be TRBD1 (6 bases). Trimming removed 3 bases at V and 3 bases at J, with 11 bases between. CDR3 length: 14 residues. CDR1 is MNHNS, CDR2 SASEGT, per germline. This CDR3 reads CASSDGGGDTEAFF. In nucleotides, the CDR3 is TGTGCCAGCAGTGATGGGGGCGGGGACACTGAAGCTTTCTTT.

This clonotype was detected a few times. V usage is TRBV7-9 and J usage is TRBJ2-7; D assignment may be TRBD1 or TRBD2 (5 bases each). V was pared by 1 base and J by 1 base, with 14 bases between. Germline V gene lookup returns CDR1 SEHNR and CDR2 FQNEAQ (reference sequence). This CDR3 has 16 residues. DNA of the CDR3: TGTGCCAGCAGCTTAGGGGGACCACAAAGATCCTACGAGCAGTACTTC. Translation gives CASSLGGPQRSYEQYF.

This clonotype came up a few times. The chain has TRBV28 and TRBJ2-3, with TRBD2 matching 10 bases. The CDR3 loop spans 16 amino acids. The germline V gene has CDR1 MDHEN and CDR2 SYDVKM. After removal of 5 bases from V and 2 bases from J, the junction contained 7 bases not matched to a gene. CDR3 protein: CASSTILAGATDTQYF. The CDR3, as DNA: TGTGCCAGCAGTACCATCCTAGCGGGGGCCACAGATACGCAGTATTTT.

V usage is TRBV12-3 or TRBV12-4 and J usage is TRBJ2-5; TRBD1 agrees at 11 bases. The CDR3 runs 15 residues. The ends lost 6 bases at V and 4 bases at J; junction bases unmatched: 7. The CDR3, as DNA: TGTGCCAGCAGCCGGGGACAGGGGGTACGAGAGACCCAGTACTTC. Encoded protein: CASSRGQGVRETQYF.

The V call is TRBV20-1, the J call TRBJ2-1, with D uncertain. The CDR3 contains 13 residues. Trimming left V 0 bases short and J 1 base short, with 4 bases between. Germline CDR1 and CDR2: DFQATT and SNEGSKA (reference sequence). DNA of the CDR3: TGCAGTGCTAGAGAACAGTCCTACAATGAGCAGTTCTTC. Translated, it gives CSAREQSYNEQFF.

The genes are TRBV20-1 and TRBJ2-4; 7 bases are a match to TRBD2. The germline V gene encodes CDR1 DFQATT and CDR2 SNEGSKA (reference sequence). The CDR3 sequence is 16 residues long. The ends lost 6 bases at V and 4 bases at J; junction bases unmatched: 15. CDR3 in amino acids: CSAPRTGGGRKNIQYF. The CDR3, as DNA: TGCAGTGCCCCCCGTACGGGCGGGGGACGGAAAAACATTCAGTACTTC.

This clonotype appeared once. CDR3 region: CASRPTGLKGSGSYEQYF. CDR3 sequence (DNA): TGTGCCAGCAGACCTACAGGACTCAAGGGCTCCGGCTCCTACGAGCAGTACTTC. The gene calls are TRBV6-8 and TRBJ2-7; D possibly matches TRBD1 or TRBD2 (5 bases each). In germline, CDR1 is MNHGY, CDR2 SAAAGT. V lost 6 bases and J lost 0, with 24 bases in between. The CDR3 sequence is 18 residues long.

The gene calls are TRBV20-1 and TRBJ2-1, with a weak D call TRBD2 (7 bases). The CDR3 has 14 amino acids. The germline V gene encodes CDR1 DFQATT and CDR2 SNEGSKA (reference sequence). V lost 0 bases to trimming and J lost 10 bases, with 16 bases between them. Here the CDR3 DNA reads TGCAGTGCTAGAGATATGGGGGGGCCAGGGGAGCAGTTCTTC. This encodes CSARDMGGPGEQFF.

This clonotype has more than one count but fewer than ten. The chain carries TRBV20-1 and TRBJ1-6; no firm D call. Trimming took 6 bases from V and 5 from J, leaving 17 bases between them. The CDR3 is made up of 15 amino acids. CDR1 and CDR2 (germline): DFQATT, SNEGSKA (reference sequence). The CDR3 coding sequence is TGCAGTGCCTCATCGGGCACGGTGAATAATTCACCCCTCCACTTT. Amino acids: CSASSGTVNNSPLHF.

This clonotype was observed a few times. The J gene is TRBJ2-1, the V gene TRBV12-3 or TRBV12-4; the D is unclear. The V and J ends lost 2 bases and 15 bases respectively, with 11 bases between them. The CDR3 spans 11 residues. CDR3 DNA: TGTGCCAGCAGTTTAAGTAGGGCGCCGTTCTTC. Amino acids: CASSLSRAPFF.

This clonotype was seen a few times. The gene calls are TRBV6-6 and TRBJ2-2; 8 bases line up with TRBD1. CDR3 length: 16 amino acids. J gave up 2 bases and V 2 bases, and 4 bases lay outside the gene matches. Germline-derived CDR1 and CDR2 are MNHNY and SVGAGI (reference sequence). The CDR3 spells CASSYRDRRNTGELFF. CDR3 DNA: TGTGCCAGCAGTTACCGGGACAGGAGAAACACCGGGGAGCTGTTTTTT.

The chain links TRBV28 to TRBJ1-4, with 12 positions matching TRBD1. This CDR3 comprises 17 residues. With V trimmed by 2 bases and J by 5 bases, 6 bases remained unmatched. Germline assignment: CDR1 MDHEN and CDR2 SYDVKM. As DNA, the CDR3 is TGTGCCAGCAGTTTACCGGGACAGGGGGCAAGAAATGAAAAACTGTTTTTT. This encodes CASSLPGQGARNEKLFF.

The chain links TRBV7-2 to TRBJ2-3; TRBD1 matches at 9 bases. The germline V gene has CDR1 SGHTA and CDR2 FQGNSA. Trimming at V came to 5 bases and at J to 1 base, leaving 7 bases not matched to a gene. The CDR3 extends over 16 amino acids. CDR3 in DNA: TGTGCCAGCAGCCCCTTGGGACAGGGTCGCACAGATACGCAGTATTTT. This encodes CASSPLGQGRTDTQYF.

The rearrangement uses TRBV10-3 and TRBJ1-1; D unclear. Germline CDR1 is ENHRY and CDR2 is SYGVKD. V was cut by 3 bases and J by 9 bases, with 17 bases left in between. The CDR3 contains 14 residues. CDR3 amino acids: CAISDSATTVQAFF. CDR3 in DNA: TGTGCCATCAGTGATTCTGCTACGACGGTGCAAGCTTTCTTT.

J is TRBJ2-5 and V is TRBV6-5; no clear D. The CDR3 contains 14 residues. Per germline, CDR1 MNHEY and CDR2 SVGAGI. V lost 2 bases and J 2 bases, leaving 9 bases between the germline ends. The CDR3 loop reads CASSYLPQQETQYF. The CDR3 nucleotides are TGTGCCAGCAGTTACCTCCCACAACAAGAGACCCAGTACTTC.

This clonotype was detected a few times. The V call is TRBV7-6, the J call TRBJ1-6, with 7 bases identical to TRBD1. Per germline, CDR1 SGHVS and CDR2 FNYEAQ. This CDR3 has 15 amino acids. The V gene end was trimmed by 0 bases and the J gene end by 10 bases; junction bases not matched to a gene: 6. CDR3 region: CASSLAGTVGSPLHF. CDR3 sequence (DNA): TGTGCCAGCAGCTTAGCGGGGACAGTGGGGTCACCCCTCCACTTT.

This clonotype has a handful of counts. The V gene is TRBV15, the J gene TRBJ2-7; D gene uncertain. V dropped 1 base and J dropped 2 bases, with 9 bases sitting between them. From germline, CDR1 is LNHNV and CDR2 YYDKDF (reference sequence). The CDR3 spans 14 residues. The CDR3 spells CATSRVVDAYEQYF. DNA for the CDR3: TGTGCCACCAGCAGAGTTGTCGACGCCTACGAGCAGTACTTC. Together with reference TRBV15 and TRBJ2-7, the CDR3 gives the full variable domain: DAMVIQNPRYQVTQFGKPVTLSCSQTLNHNVMYWYQQKSSQAPKLLFHYYDKDFNNEADTPDNFQSRRPNTSFCFLDIRSPGLGDTAMYLCATSRVVDAYEQYFGPGTRLTVT.